One T cell receptor (beta chain) is described in this entry. The antigen remains unidentified. This record belongs to a study of cytomegalovirus exposure and HLA in healthy donors. Study-level points and caveats: Later work showed greater clonal expansion in HLA-associated TCR beta chains than in equally common others. Cytomegalovirus association was listed for around 180 TCR beta chains.

J lost 12 bases, V lost 5 bases, and 7 bases had no gene match. The germline CDR1 and CDR2 sequences are MNHEY and SVGAGI. This CDR3 is 12 amino acids long. Researchers ran the PCR with 60 Vbeta and 13 Jbeta primers. In the original analysis: Later reanalysis found approximately 76 million unique TCR beta chains, around 9.9 million of them shared. Generated by immunoSEQ multiplex PCR, the TCRdb table keeps only in-frame clones and is missing some. The DNA gave D and trimming, while V, J and clone size come from that table. The sample consists of roughly 140,000 clones, 75% to 80% of them appearing once.

This chain uses TRBV6-5 with TRBJ2-1; TRBD2 matches at 7 bases. Sample: PBMCs. The sequence was obtained from a male donor in good health and CMV-seronegative. CDR3 DNA sequence: TGTGCCAGCAGTGAAGCGGGGATTTCGCAGTTCTTC. It is translated as CASSEAGISQFF.